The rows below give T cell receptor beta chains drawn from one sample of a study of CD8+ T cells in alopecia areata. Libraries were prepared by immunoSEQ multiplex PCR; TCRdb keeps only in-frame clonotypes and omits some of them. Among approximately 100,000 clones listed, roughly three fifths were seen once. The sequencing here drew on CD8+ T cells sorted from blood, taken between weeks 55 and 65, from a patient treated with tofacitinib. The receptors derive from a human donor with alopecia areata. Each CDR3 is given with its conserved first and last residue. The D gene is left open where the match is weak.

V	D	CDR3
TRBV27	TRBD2	CASRGGAIGSQEETQYF
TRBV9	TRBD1	CASSVTGLADTQYF
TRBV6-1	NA	CASSEDSYSNQPQHF
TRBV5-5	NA	CASSSEGTIRETQYF
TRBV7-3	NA	CASSPTPGPVPYEQYF
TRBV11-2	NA	CASSFRSNQPQHF
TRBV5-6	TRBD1	CASSIWDRGRTGELFF
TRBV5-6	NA	CASSLFRKNTEAFF
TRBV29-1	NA	CSVLTGLNTEAFF
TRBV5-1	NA	CASSFNYEQYF
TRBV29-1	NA	CSVVGQNYEQYF
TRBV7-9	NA	CASSLDSSKEMVWETQYF
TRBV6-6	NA	CASSPRGALDTQYF
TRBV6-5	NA	CASRIITGELFF
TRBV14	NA	CASSQVDEQYF
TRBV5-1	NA	CASSSGQPTEAFF
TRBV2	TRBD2	CASSSAGGGYNEQFF
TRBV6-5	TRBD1	CASSWGQGLYGYTF
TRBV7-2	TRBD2	CASRSNVGTRIYEQYF
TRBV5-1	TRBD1	CASSVDRALGNTIYF
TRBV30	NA	CAWSVMGAYEQYF
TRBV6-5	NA	CASRSMRRAGETQYF
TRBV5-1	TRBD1	CASSLDRTLYEQYF
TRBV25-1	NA	CASSEVGYLSYNEQFF
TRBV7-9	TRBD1	CASSLARPGQGLVNTEAFF
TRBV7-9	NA	CASSASGRTSEKLFF
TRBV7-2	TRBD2	CASSLGGSLAGNTDTQYF
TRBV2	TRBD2	CASSTTSGPTDTQYF
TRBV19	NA	CATHPYSRENTGELFF
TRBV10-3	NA	CAISESGQGSYGYTF
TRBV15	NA	CATSRDPPLFRESFYDEQYF
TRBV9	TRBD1	CASSSGQGGTEAFF
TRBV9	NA	CASSVGGESTYYEQYF
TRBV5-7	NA	CASSSGTASSYNSPLHF
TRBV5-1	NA	CASKPGAKNIQYF
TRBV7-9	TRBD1	CASSSQGVYGYTF
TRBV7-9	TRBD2	CASSAPTSGKSHDEQFF
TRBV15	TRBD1	CATSSTGTGTPAQHF
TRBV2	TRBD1	CASSDKTGDYGYTF
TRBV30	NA	CAWNSGRGLTEAFF
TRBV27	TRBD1	CASSLTQGAREQYF
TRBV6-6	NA	CASSPESHNEQFF
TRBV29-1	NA	CSVSDPSGATDTQYF
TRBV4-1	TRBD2	CASSPIDGTSGASSYNEQFF
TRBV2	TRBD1	CATRAGTGVYPLHF
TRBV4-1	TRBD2	CASSQAPLGLAGVYEQYF
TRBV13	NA	CASSKGRDFYGYTF
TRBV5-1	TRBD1	CASSTPGQGSFHEQYF
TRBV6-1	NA	CASSETRRGPDQPQHF
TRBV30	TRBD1	CAWMTRDRVYEQYF
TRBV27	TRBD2	CASSLLAGGHQETQYF
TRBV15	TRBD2	CATKERGGGDTQYF
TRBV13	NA	CASSIISGEETQYF